These 16 T cell receptor beta chains came from one sample sequenced in a study of blood T cells in healthy people across ages. Then a second PCR, running roughly 7 to 11 cycles, was carried out with a sample-barcoded 5' primer and a J-beta primer mix. TCRdb reprocessed the 5' RACE reads via MiXCR and lists one record per CDR3 protein. The sample carries 750,000 to 950,000 distinct CDR3 sequences, under 35% recorded once. The sample was also reused in another study, on T cells of mothers and their children.

The specimen was blood. The receptors come from a woman in her 40s in good health.

In this sample, this clonotype turned up a few times. The chain joins TRBV4-1 to TRBJ2-3; 8 bases agree with TRBD2. This CDR3 is 18 amino acids long. Trimming at V came to 0 bases and at J to 1 base, leaving 9 bases not matched to a gene. The germline gives CDR1 MGHRA, CDR2 YSYEKL. The CDR3 sequence: CASSQDDPAAGGTDTQYF. CDR3 sequence (DNA): TGCGCCAGCAGCCAAGACGACCCCGCAGCGGGGGGCACAGATACGCAGTATTTT.

This clonotype was found many times. The chain is built from TRBV10-3 and TRBJ2-5; D might be TRBD1 or TRBD2, each matching 5 bases. V lost 6 bases to trimming and J lost 0 bases, with 14 bases between them. Germline assignment: CDR1 ENHRY and CDR2 SYGVKD. This CDR3 spans 15 amino acids. This CDR3 reads CAIRPGPGYQETQYF. CDR3 sequence (DNA): TGTGCCATCAGGCCGGGACCGGGGTACCAAGAGACCCAGTACTTC.

The gene calls are TRBV19 and TRBJ1-2; D remains ambiguous. The V gene's germline CDR1 is LNHDA and CDR2 SQIVND (reference sequence). This CDR3 spans 14 amino acids. Trimming stripped 7 bases from V and 0 bases from J, with 12 bases between. The DNA for the CDR3 is TGTGCCAGTAAAGGACGGGCTGCTAACTATGGCTACACCTTC. Amino acid sequence: CASKGRAANYGYTF.

Points on this clonotype: A much larger clone is a single base away; this may be a read error. V and J are TRBV20-1 and TRBJ2-1; maybe TRBD1 (6 bases). The germline CDR1 and CDR2 sequences are DFQATT and SNEGSKA (reference sequence). CDR3 length: 14 residues. Trimming pared 1 base from V and 5 bases from J, leaving 12 bases between. The CDR3 region is CSARVSGTHNEQFF. CDR3 nucleotides: TGCAGTGCTAGAGTGTCAGGGACACACAATGAGCAGTTCTTC.

This clonotype was seen repeatedly, ten times or more. This sequence joins TRBV27 and TRBJ2-7; 8 bases map to TRBD1. The CDR3 covers 14 residues. Germline-derived CDR1 and CDR2 are MNHEY and SMNVEV (reference sequence). V shed 1 base, J shed 5 bases, and the junction held 4 bases outside the gene matches. DNA for the CDR3: TGTGCCAGCAGTTTATTGTCAGGGGGCGACGAGCAGTACTTC. Encoded protein: CASSLLSGGDEQYF.

V and J are TRBV7-8 and TRBJ1-2; D is unclear. With 0 bases removed from V and 5 bases from J, the gap between germline ends came to 10 bases. The CDR3 has 14 amino acids. Per the germline V gene, CDR1 is SGHVS and CDR2 is FQNEAQ. The CDR3 DNA reads TGTGCCAGCAGCTTAGCGGTCCGGTATTATGGCTACACCTTC. Amino acid sequence: CASSLAVRYYGYTF.

The genes are TRBV10-3 and TRBJ1-5, with 7 bases matching TRBD1. The V gene's germline CDR1 is ENHRY and CDR2 SYGVKD. The CDR3 runs to 13 residues. Losses at the gene ends were 10 bases for V and 3 bases for J; bases not matched to a gene: 6. The CDR3 is CATQTGSNQPQHF. The CDR3 bases are TGTGCCACCCAGACAGGGTCCAATCAGCCCCAGCATTTT.

This clonotype occurred many times. The genes are TRBV7-9 and TRBJ2-1; no firm D call. The CDR3 has 14 residues. The germline V and J ends were trimmed by 2 bases and 3 bases, with 8 bases remaining between them. Germline V gene data show CDR1 as SEHNR and CDR2 as FQNEAQ (reference sequence). Here the CDR3 DNA reads TGTGCCAGCAGCTTACGGACGGTCTACAATGAGCAGTTCTTC. This codes for CASSLRTVYNEQFF.

Notes on this clonotype: The junction shows a germline mismatch at one end, possibly a read error. The V and J genes are TRBV20-1 and TRBJ2-4; TRBD1 is a possible D gene (5 bases). The J call may be in error: the DNA end matches TRBJ2-7 better. This CDR3 is built from 13 residues. Germline lookup yields CDR1 DFQATT and CDR2 SNEGSKA (reference sequence). The CDR3 region is CGARASTVHEQYF. CDR3 sequence (DNA): TGCGGTGCTAGAGCCTCGACAGTTCACGAGCAGTACTTC.

This clonotype turned up a few times. The chain combines TRBV28 with TRBJ1-1, with D possibly TRBD1 on 5 matching bases. This CDR3 comprises 16 residues. The germline gives CDR1 MDHEN, CDR2 SYDVKM. V was trimmed by 5 bases and J by 2 bases, leaving 18 bases between them. CDR3 sequence: CASSLRGRALNTEAFF. Written as DNA, the CDR3 is TGTGCCAGCAGTCTCCGGGGCAGGGCCTTAAACACTGAAGCTTTCTTT.

The chain uses TRBV6-5 and TRBJ1-1; weak D call: TRBD1 (5 bases). The CDR3 length is 14 residues. V was shortened by 6 bases and J by 5 bases, with 16 bases between the two germline ends. Germline values: CDR1 MNHEY, CDR2 SVGAGI. CDR3 sequence (DNA): TGTGCCAGCAGCCCCGGGGGGGGACGGACTGAAGCTTTCTTT. Translating it yields CASSPGGGRTEAFF.

V gene TRBV6-5 combines with J gene TRBJ2-7; possibly TRBD2 for D (5 bases). The CDR3 is 13 residues long. Germline V gives CDR1 MNHEY, CDR2 SVGAGI. V dropped 5 bases and J dropped 3 bases, with 11 bases sitting between them. CDR3 sequence (DNA): TGTGCCAGCAGTCGGACTTTGTACTACGAGCAGTACTTC. Protein: CASSRTLYYEQYF.

This clonotype was counted between two and nine times. The CDR3 spells CASSPNQGVRTDTQYF. CDR3 nucleotides: TGTGCCAGCAGTCCCAACCAGGGGGTCCGCACAGATACGCAGTATTTT. The rearrangement joins TRBV27 to TRBJ2-3; the match to TRBD1 covers 7 bases. Germline V gene sequence: CDR1 MNHEY, CDR2 SMNVEV (reference sequence). This CDR3 region has 16 residues. V was pared by 5 bases and J by 1 base, with 9 bases of the junction left unmatched.

The V and J genes are TRBV28 and TRBJ2-5, with D possibly being TRBD2 (6 bases). V was cut by 6 bases and J by 7 bases, with 15 bases left in between. The length of the CDR3 is 13 residues. The germline V gene encodes CDR1 MDHEN and CDR2 SYDVKM. DNA for the CDR3: TGTGCCAGCAGCACCAGGGAGGCGGGGACCCAGTACTTC. It specifies CASSTREAGTQYF.

A word on this clonotype: Being one base from a much bigger clone, this may be a read error. This sequence joins TRBV6-6 and TRBJ2-1, with D perhaps TRBD2 (6 bases). There are 14 residues in the CDR3. Per germline, CDR1 MNHNY and CDR2 SVGAGI (reference sequence). V was clipped by 8 bases and J by 13 bases, with 24 bases between them. The CDR3 is CASGKWGVQETQFF. Here the CDR3 DNA reads TGTGCCAGCGGCAAGTGGGGGGTGCAAGAGACCCAGTTCTTC.

This clonotype was seen a handful of times. The V call is TRBV5-1, the J call TRBJ1-1; 11 nucleotides line up with TRBD1. V gave up 1 base and J gave up 7 bases; unmatched junction bases: 3. Germline loops: CDR1 SGHRS, CDR2 YFSETQ. The CDR3 runs 14 residues. The CDR3 DNA reads as TGCGCCAGCAGCTTGAGGACAGGGGGCGGTGAAGCTTTCTTT. It codes for CASSLRTGGGEAFF.